Listed below are T cell receptor beta chains from one sample, sequenced in a study of blood T cell repertoires in COVID-19. Some clones are missing from TCRdb's copy, which holds only in-frame ones; the method was immunoSEQ multiplex PCR. In the table there are roughly 260,000 clones, approximately 87% of which are singletons. Sequencing used peripheral blood. These TCRs come from a woman aged 50 to 65 with acute or convalescent COVID-19. Each CDR3 is given with its conserved first and last residue. A D gene is named only where the DNA matches it firmly. Where a row states a size, it is once, few, many or the class of an expanded clone; other rows omit it.

v_call	j_call	d_call	clone_size	cdr3_aa	cdr3_nt
TRBV4-1	TRBJ2-7	NA	NA	CASSSGTYSYEQYF	TGCGCCAGCAGTTCGGGGACTTACTCCTACGAGCAGTACTTC
TRBV12-5	TRBJ2-2	TRBD1	NA	CASGLVLLGQGITGELFF	TGTGCTAGTGGTTTGGTACTGTTGGGACAGGGGATCACCGGGGAGCTGTTTTTT
TRBV5-8	TRBJ2-4	NA	NA	CASEGYRDKNIQYF	TGTGCCAGCGAAGGCTACCGGGACAAAAACATTCAGTACTTC
TRBV27	TRBJ1-5	NA	NA	CASSYSPGQPQHF	TGTGCCAGCAGTTACTCCCCGGGGCAGCCCCAGCATTTT
TRBV19	TRBJ2-1	TRBD2	NA	CASSIGSTSGISYNEQFF	TGTGCCAGTAGTATAGGGTCGACTAGCGGGATCTCCTACAATGAGCAGTTCTTC
TRBV28	TRBJ2-2	TRBD2	NA	CASRGAGVGTGELFF	TGTGCCAGCAGAGGGGCGGGAGTGGGCACCGGGGAGCTGTTTTTT
TRBV18	TRBJ2-3	NA	NA	CASSPRQGTDTQYF	TGTGCCAGCTCCCCTAGACAGGGCACAGATACGCAGTATTTT
TRBV9	TRBJ2-1	TRBD1	NA	CASSVGQGAGNEQFF	TGTGCCAGCAGCGTAGGACAGGGGGCTGGAAATGAGCAGTTCTTC
TRBV6-5	TRBJ2-5	NA	NA	CASNRGSQETQYF	TGTGCCAGCAACCGAGGGTCGCAAGAGACCCAGTACTTC
TRBV19	TRBJ1-5	NA	NA	CASEVYRSNQPQHF	TGTGCCAGTGAGGTCTACAGGTCCAATCAGCCCCAGCATTTT
TRBV11-1	TRBJ1-1	TRBD1	once	CASSPDRGDTEAFF	TGTGCCAGCAGCCCGGACAGGGGGGACACTGAAGCTTTCTTT
TRBV6-5	TRBJ2-7	NA	NA	CATQDPDRPYEQYF	TGTGCCACCCAGGACCCCGACAGGCCCTACGAGCAGTACTTC
TRBV21-1	TRBJ1-5	NA	NA	CASSSVGTPRGPQHF	TGTGCCAGCAGCAGCGTCGGGACACCAAGGGGGCCCCAGCATTTT
TRBV2	TRBJ2-1	TRBD2	once	CASRITSGRADEQFF	TGTGCCAGCAGGATTACTAGCGGGAGGGCGGACGAGCAGTTCTTC
TRBV5-4	TRBJ1-2	NA	NA	CASSPALDYGYTF	TGTGCCAGCAGTCCCGCCCTAGACTATGGCTACACCTTC
TRBV4-3	TRBJ2-7	TRBD2	NA	CASSQSPVAGGPYEQYF	TGCGCCAGCAGCCAATCTCCGGTAGCGGGAGGGCCTTACGAGCAGTACTTC
TRBV6-2/TRBV6-3	TRBJ2-2	TRBD1	NA	CASSLPGQGANPSYTGELFF	TGTGCCAGCAGTTTACCGGGACAGGGGGCAAATCCCTCGTACACCGGGGAGCTGTTTTTT
TRBV2	TRBJ1-4	NA	NA	CASIRQGYEKLFF	TGTGCCAGCATCCGGCAGGGGTATGAAAAACTGTTTTTT
TRBV6-6	TRBJ1-4	NA	NA	CASRPTENEKLFF	TGTGCCAGCAGGCCTACTGAAAATGAAAAACTGTTTTTT
TRBV28	TRBJ1-2	NA	few	CASSRNPRQDPRGYTF	TGTGCCAGCAGTAGAAACCCGAGACAGGACCCCCGGGGCTACACCTTC
TRBV28	TRBJ1-4	NA	NA	CASSPGGGPNEKLFF	TGTGCCAGCAGCCCTGGGGGGGGGCCTAATGAAAAACTGTTTTTT
TRBV7-8	TRBJ1-1	NA	NA	CASSRYTEAFF	TGTGCCAGCAGCCGCTACACTGAAGCTTTCTTT
TRBV29-1	TRBJ1-1	NA	NA	CSALRRPAGDTEAFF	TGCAGCGCCCTACGAAGGCCGGCGGGGGACACTGAAGCTTTCTTT
TRBV28	TRBJ1-2	TRBD1	NA	CASSSDRGRGYTF	TGTGCCAGCAGTTCGGACAGGGGGAGAGGCTACACCTTC
TRBV16	TRBJ1-2	TRBD1	NA	CASSRSGTGRGYGYTF	TGTGCCAGCAGCCGCTCCGGGACAGGGAGGGGTTATGGCTACACCTTC
TRBV2	TRBJ2-3	NA	NA	CASKRGLLDTQYF	TGTGCCAGCAAGAGGGGGTTGCTAGATACGCAGTATTTT
TRBV27	TRBJ1-4	TRBD1	NA	CASSFGTAEKLFF	TGTGCCAGCAGTTTTGGGACAGCCGAAAAACTGTTTTTT
TRBV6-5	TRBJ1-2	TRBD1	NA	CASWITGGVGGYTF	TGTGCCAGCTGGATAACAGGGGGCGTAGGGGGCTACACCTTC
TRBV21-1	TRBJ1-6	NA	NA	CASRVGNSPLHF	TGTGCCAGCAGGGTCGGGAATTCACCCCTCCACTTT
TRBV5-8	TRBJ1-6	NA	NA	CASSLTGLYSPLHF	TGTGCCAGCAGCCTAACAGGGCTTTACTCACCCCTCCACTTT
TRBV7-3	TRBJ2-1	NA	NA	CASSSLVLARSGTVYNEQFF	TGTGCCAGCAGCTCACTCGTCTTGGCCCGTAGCGGGACAGTCTACAATGAGCAGTTCTTC